Listed below are T cell receptor beta chains from one sample, sequenced in a study of cytomegalovirus exposure and HLA in healthy donors. Method: immunoSEQ multiplex PCR; TCRdb's copy keeps in-frame clones and lacks some. The data show fewer than 200,000 clones, about 85% seen once. The specimen sequenced was PBMCs. The receptors stem from a woman aged 45 to 65 in good health and CMV-seropositive. CDR3s include the opening cysteine and the closing phenylalanine or tryptophan. A D gene is named only where the DNA matches it firmly. Clone sizes are given selectively: once, few, many, or a class where the clone is expanded.

J gene	clone size	V gene	D gene	CDR3 DNA	CDR3 protein
TRBJ2-1	NA	TRBV5-1	NA	TGCGCCAGCAGCTTGGATGCGGGGTTCAATGAGCAGTTCTTC	CASSLDAGFNEQFF
TRBJ1-3	NA	TRBV6-5	NA	TGTGCCAGCATAATTGGAAACACCATATATTTT	CASIIGNTIYF
TRBJ1-2	NA	TRBV7-2	TRBD1	TGTGCCAGCAGCTTAGGGGTAGGGACAGGGCGGATTAACTATGGCTACACCTTC	CASSLGVGTGRINYGYTF
TRBJ1-4	NA	TRBV7-9	NA	TGTGCCAGCAGCTTAGACAGGAGCCTTAATGAAAAACTGTTTTTT	CASSLDRSLNEKLFF
TRBJ2-7	NA	TRBV5-6	NA	TGTGCCAGCAGCTTGGGTCTTAAGGCCTATTCGGGGGAGCAGTACTTC	CASSLGLKAYSGEQYF
TRBJ2-1	once	TRBV2	TRBD2	TGTGCCAGCAGGCTGGGCGGGAGTGGGACTAGCGGGAGGCAGTGGCATGAGCAGTTCTTC	CASRLGGSGTSGRQWHEQFF
TRBJ2-1	NA	TRBV11-2	NA	TGTGCCAGCAGCTTAGCCGGGAGAACAAGTGAGCAGTTCTTC	CASSLAGRTSEQFF
TRBJ2-3	NA	TRBV25-1	NA	TGTGCCAGCAGTGAAGGTTCCGGGGGGCGGACAGATACGCAGTATTTT	CASSEGSGGRTDTQYF
TRBJ1-1	NA	TRBV2	NA	TGTGCCAGCAGTCTCCAGGGTATCTTAGATGCTTTCTTT	CASSLQGILDAFF
TRBJ2-1	NA	TRBV2	TRBD1	TGTGCCAGCAGGGACAGGGTGACCTACAATGAGCAGTTCTTC	CASRDRVTYNEQFF
TRBJ1-2	NA	TRBV2	NA	TGTGCCAGCAGTGACGGGGGAACTTATGGCTACACCTTC	CASSDGGTYGYTF
TRBJ2-2	NA	TRBV4-1	TRBD2	TGCGCCAGCAGCCAAGAGGGGGGGTTGGGGGAGCTGTTTTTT	CASSQEGGLGELFF
TRBJ1-1	NA	TRBV7-9	NA	TGTGCCAGCATCCCCACCGGTCCACAGGCGGCTTTCTTT	CASIPTGPQAAFF
TRBJ2-7	NA	TRBV7-2	TRBD2	TGTGCCAGCAGCGTCCGGACTAGCGGGGGCCCGATTTTTTACGAGCAGTACTTC	CASSVRTSGGPIFYEQYF
TRBJ1-1	NA	TRBV21-1	NA	TGTGCCAGCAGCAAAGCCGCCGGCGCAGGGGAGTTGTGGACTGAAGCTTTCTTT	CASSKAAGAGELWTEAFF
TRBJ1-1	NA	TRBV7-2	NA	TGTGCCAGCAGCTTAGACCCGCGACCGGGAGAAGCTTTCTTT	CASSLDPRPGEAFF
TRBJ2-7	few	TRBV5-1	NA	TGCGCCAGCAGCCCATCAGGGGAGTCCTACGAGCAGTACTTC	CASSPSGESYEQYF
TRBJ2-5	few	TRBV7-2	NA	TGTGCCAGCAGCTCGCCCCCGGGGCAAGAGACCCAGTACTTC	CASSSPPGQETQYF
TRBJ1-6	NA	TRBV6-6	NA	TGTGCCAGCAGTTACTCGTACAGTAATTCACCCCTCCACTTT	CASSYSYSNSPLHF
TRBJ2-7	NA	TRBV27	NA	TGTGCCAGCAGTGACGACAGGGAGGTCCACGAGCAGTACTTC	CASSDDREVHEQYF
TRBJ1-6	NA	TRBV5-1	TRBD1	TGCGCCAGCAGCTTGGCGGGACAGGCTAACTCACCCCTCCACTTT	CASSLAGQANSPLHF
TRBJ1-3	NA	TRBV7-2	NA	TGTGCCAGCAGCCTTCCTGGGCCTGGAAACACCATATATTTT	CASSLPGPGNTIYF
TRBJ2-1	once	TRBV7-9	NA	TGTGCCAGCAGCCCCCAACAAGATGAGCAGTTCTTC	CASSPQQDEQFF
TRBJ2-7	NA	TRBV7-9	TRBD1	TGTGCCAGCAGCTCTACGGGACAGGGAACTTTGGTACCTCCCTACGAGCAGTACTTC	CASSSTGQGTLVPPYEQYF
TRBJ2-7	NA	TRBV2	TRBD2	TGTGCCAGCAGTGAAATTATGGTGGGACTACCCCTCGAGCAGTACTTC	CASSEIMVGLPLEQYF
TRBJ1-1	NA	TRBV7-8	TRBD1	TGTGCCAGCAGCACGGGACAGACGAACACTGAAGCTTTCTTT	CASSTGQTNTEAFF
TRBJ2-7	few	TRBV6-6	NA	TGTGCCAGCAGTTTTCGCGGGGAAGGCTCCTACGAGCAGTACTTC	CASSFRGEGSYEQYF
TRBJ2-2	NA	TRBV7-2	TRBD2	TGTGCCTTTTCACCGGGGGGGCTACCCAACACCGGGGAGCTGTTTTTT	CAFSPGGLPNTGELFF
TRBJ2-2	NA	TRBV4-1	NA	TGCGCCAGCAGCCAAGAAAGGACACTAGCAGACAACACCGGGGAGCTGTTTTTT	CASSQERTLADNTGELFF
TRBJ2-7	NA	TRBV7-2	NA	TGTGCCAGCAGCTCCTATACCTACGAGCAGTACTTC	CASSSYTYEQYF
TRBJ2-3	NA	TRBV6-5	NA	TGTGCCAGCAGGGGCCTAACAGATACGCAGTATTTT	CASRGLTDTQYF
TRBJ1-2	NA	TRBV7-9	NA	TGTGCCAGCAGCCCCACGGGAGGGGACACCTTC	CASSPTGGDTF
TRBJ1-1	few	TRBV6-1	NA	TGTGCCAGCAGTGGGAGACGGCGTGGCACTGAAGCTTTCTTT	CASSGRRRGTEAFF
TRBJ1-5	NA	TRBV19	TRBD1	TGTGCCAGTACAGAGACAGGGGAGGTTAATCAGCCCCAGCATTTT	CASTETGEVNQPQHF
TRBJ1-1	NA	TRBV19	NA	TGTGCCAGTAGTCCGTCGGATCGACAGGCGCGAGCTTTCTTT	CASSPSDRQARAFF